Detailed here is one T cell receptor (beta chain). Its specificity is not known. J lost 8 bases, V lost 5 bases, and 6 bases had no gene match. This CDR3 is built from 14 residues. Germline CDR1 SGHAT, CDR2 FQDESV (reference sequence). Assay: immunoSEQ multiplex PCR; the TCRdb copy retains only in-frame clones and omits some. The sample carries more than 85,000 clones, around nine tenths recorded once. This entry comes from a study of T cell responses to AZD1222 COVID-19 vaccine. The wider study: Combined were second doses at about 4 or about 12 weeks. Study results and limitations: Nearly half of the spike-specific TCRs reportedly recognize variant regions that carry no mutations.

The sequence was obtained from an adult in good health. The chain is built from TRBV11-1 and TRBJ2-1, with 10 bases aligning to TRBD1. This specimen consisted of peripheral blood, obtained on day 0 of AZD1222 vaccination. CDR3 sequence (DNA): TGTGCCAGCAGCAAGGACAGGGGGTCCGATGAGCAGTTCTTC. This codes for CASSKDRGSDEQFF.